The next 4 T cell receptor beta chains were all read from a single sample in a study of metastatic and nonmetastatic thyroid tumors. TCRdb re-analyzed the PCR reads through MiXCR. The sample lists 50,000 or so clones, under 25% occurring once. There were no patients who had received any treatment before thyroid surgery. Sequencing input: blood. Receptors were obtained from a male donor with papillary thyroid cancer or a benign thyroid nodule (not recorded which). Some clones in this sample may be carry-over from other donors' samples.

Comment on this clone: A junction boundary mismatches the germline segment, possibly from a read error. The chain has TRBV11-2 and TRBJ2-3; 8 bases align to TRBD2. This CDR3 has 15 residues. Germline loops: CDR1 SGHAT, CDR2 FQNNGV. This CDR3 reads CASTLIAGTTDTQYF. The CDR3 bases are TGTGCCAGCACCTTAATAGCGGGGACCACAGATACGCAGTATTTT.

Ten or more counts support this clone. The chain couples TRBV7-3 to TRBJ2-7; D might be TRBD2 (6 bases). Per the germline V gene, CDR1 is SGHTA and CDR2 is FQGTGA. The CDR3 loop spans 15 amino acids. Trimming pared 8 bases from V and 6 bases from J, leaving 23 bases between. CDR3 loop: CASAPPPGGIGEQYF. In DNA, the CDR3 is TGTGCCAGCGCCCCTCCCCCCGGGGGAATCGGCGAGCAGTACTTC.

This clone was counted many times. V gene TRBV6-1 combines with J gene TRBJ2-2, with TRBD2 matching 7 bases. V was pared by 6 bases and J by 5 bases, with 9 bases of the junction left unmatched. Germline CDR1 and CDR2: MNHNS and SASEGT. This CDR3 region has 15 residues. In DNA form, the CDR3 reads TGTGCCAGCAGGGGAGGGGTGATTTGGACCGGGGAGCTGTTTTTT. It is translated as CASRGGVIWTGELFF.

At least ten counts were recorded for this clone. The chain couples TRBV5-1 to TRBJ1-2, with 7 positions matching TRBD1. This CDR3 is built from 14 residues. Germline CDR1 reads SGHRS; CDR2 reads YFSETQ. The junction had 5 bases not matched to a gene; V was cut back by 1 base and J by 5 bases. The CDR3 DNA reads as TGCGCCAGCAGCTTGACGGGACAGACATATGGCTACACCTTC. This codes for CASSLTGQTYGYTF.